The 12 T cell receptor beta chains below all came from one sample that was sequenced in a study of technical replicates of blood from several donors (dated by TCRdb to the late 2010s). Libraries came from the immunoSEQ multiplex PCR assay. This is the immuneACCESS table as TCRdb keeps it, with only in-frame sequences that have V and J called. A part of the clones is gone; compared with another copy, unresolved V genes explain less than half, and the rest is unexplained. This sample lists under 85,000 clones; 93% were detected once. The top ten constitute less than 0.3% of the sample. The sequencing input was T cells isolated from PBMCs. The receptors shown here come from a human donor in good health.

The chain has TRBV18 and TRBJ2-7; TRBD2 matches 8 bases. With 8 bases clipped from V and 4 bases from J, the junction kept 13 bases outside the gene matches. This CDR3 comprises 15 residues. The germline CDR1 and CDR2 sequences are KGHSH and LQKENI. The CDR3 nucleotides are TGTGCCAGCCGGGGGGGGCCCTCCGTTGGTTACGAGCAGTACTTC. It specifies CASRGGPSVGYEQYF. The whole variable domain, filled in from reference TRBV18 and TRBJ2-7, reads NAGVMQNPRHLVRRRGQEARLRCSPMKGHSHVYWYRQLPEEGLKFMVYLQKENIIDESGMPKERFSAEFPKEGPSILRIQQVVRGDSAAYFCASRGGPSVGYEQYFGPGTRLTVT.

CDR3 nucleotides: TGCGCCAGCAGCTTAGGGGCAACTAATGAAAAACTGTTTTTT. Translated: CASSLGATNEKLFF. The V call is TRBV5-1, the J call TRBJ1-4; D perhaps matches TRBD1 (5 bases). Germline lookup yields CDR1 SGHRS and CDR2 YFSETQ. This CDR3 spans 14 amino acids. Trimming took 2 bases from V and 0 from J, leaving 5 bases between them. The whole variable domain, remainder taken from reference TRBV5-1 and TRBJ1-4, is KAGVTQTPRYLIKTRGQQVTLSCSPISGHRSVSWYQQTPGQGLQFLFEYFSETQRNKGNFPGRFSGRQFSNSRSEMNVSTLELGDSALYLCASSLGATNEKLFFGSGTQLSVL.

V is TRBV10-3 and J is TRBJ1-1; TRBD1 might be the D (6 bases). This CDR3 contains 14 residues. Trimming cost V 4 bases and J 0 bases, with 9 bases left between them. Germline loops: CDR1 ENHRY, CDR2 SYGVKD. The CDR3 DNA follows: TGTGCCATCAGTGGTGGACAGTTGAACACTGAAGCTTTCTTT. It is translated as CAISGGQLNTEAFF.

The chain joins TRBV4-1 to TRBJ1-1; D ambiguous. The CDR3 sequence is 15 residues long. Germline lookup yields CDR1 MGHRA and CDR2 YSYEKL. V lost 3 bases and J 4 bases, leaving 15 bases between the germline ends. The CDR3 bases are TGCGCCAGCAGCCAGAGGGAAGGCCATGCCACTGAAGCTTTCTTT. Translation: CASSQREGHATEAFF.

The rearrangement links TRBV7-6 to TRBJ1-3; D call uncertain. Trimming cost V 3 bases and J 9 bases, with 9 bases left between them. This CDR3 has 12 amino acids. Germline assignment: CDR1 SGHVS and CDR2 FNYEAQ. The chain's CDR3 is CASSFHGGTIYF. CDR3 bases: TGTGCCAGCAGCTTTCACGGAGGCACCATATATTTT.

This sequence joins TRBV6-1 and TRBJ1-1; D is perhaps TRBD1 (6 bases). Trimming took off 10 bases at V and 10 bases at J, with 16 bases between the two ends. The CDR3 covers 11 residues. Per the germline V gene, CDR1 is MNHNS and CDR2 is SASEGT. The CDR3 region is CATRGGAIAFF. CDR3 sequence (DNA): TGTGCCACCCGGGGGGGGGCGATAGCTTTCTTT.

The chain carries TRBV9 and TRBJ2-3; D is possibly TRBD1 (5 bases). From germline, CDR1 is SGDLS and CDR2 YYNGEE. This CDR3 has 15 amino acids. V lost 0 bases and J lost 7, with 15 bases in between. The CDR3 loop reads CASSVASGLGNTQYF. The DNA of the CDR3 is TGTGCCAGCAGCGTAGCTTCAGGGTTAGGAAATACGCAGTATTTT. The variable domain in full, completed from reference TRBV9 and TRBJ2-3, reads DSGVTQTPKHLITATGQRVTLRCSPRSGDLSVYWYQQSLDQGLQFLIQYYNGEERAKGNILERFSAQQFPDLHSELNLSSLELGDSALYFCASSVASGLGNTQYFGPGTRLTVL.

The chain carries TRBV11-1 and TRBJ2-1; TRBD2 agrees at 11 bases. The germline gives CDR1 SGHAT, CDR2 FQDESV (reference sequence). With 5 bases clipped from V and 10 bases from J, the junction kept 13 bases outside the gene matches. This CDR3 contains 16 residues. The CDR3 DNA is TGTGCCAGCAGCCCACCACTAGCGGGGGCCGATTTGGAGCAGTTCTTC. Protein sequence: CASSPPLAGADLEQFF. Filled out from reference TRBV11-1 and TRBJ2-1, the complete variable domain reads EAEVAQSPRYKITEKSQAVAFWCDPISGHATLYWYRQILGQGPELLVQFQDESVVDDSQLPKDRFSAERLKGVDSTLKIQPAELGDSAMYLCASSPPLAGADLEQFFGPGTRLTVL.

The V gene is TRBV15, the J gene TRBJ2-7; 10 nucleotides match TRBD1. With V trimmed by 1 base and J by 4 bases, 1 base remained unmatched. The CDR3 is 14 residues long. Germline CDR1 LNHNV, CDR2 YYDKDF (reference sequence). This CDR3 is CATSRGQGAYEQYF. The DNA for the CDR3 is TGTGCCACCAGCAGAGGACAGGGGGCTTACGAGCAGTACTTC.

The chain couples TRBV11-2 to TRBJ2-7; possible D gene TRBD2, 5 bases. Germline CDR1 and CDR2: SGHAT and FQNNGV. Between the trimmed V and J ends, which lost 1 base and 2 bases, there was a span of 15 bases. This CDR3 contains 16 residues. Here the CDR3 DNA reads TGTGCCAGCAGCTTAGGGATGCCGGGGTTTACCTACGAGCAGTACTTC. Its translation: CASSLGMPGFTYEQYF.

The V and J genes are TRBV10-3 and TRBJ2-5; TRBD2 might be the D (6 bases). Trimming stripped 5 bases from V and 2 bases from J, with 9 bases between. Germline V gene sequence: CDR1 ENHRY, CDR2 SYGVKD. The CDR3 is made up of 13 amino acids. DNA for the CDR3: TGTGCCATCAGTATCGGGGGACAAGAGACCCAGTACTTC. Translation gives CAISIGGQETQYF.

The gene calls are TRBV7-9 and TRBJ2-5, with 8 bases matching TRBD1. CDR3 length equals 17 residues. The germline CDR1 and CDR2 sequences are SEHNR and FQNEAQ (reference sequence). Trimming at V came to 2 bases and at J to 2 bases, leaving 10 bases not matched to a gene. The CDR3 nucleotides are TGTGCCAGCAGCTTATGGGGGACAGGTCCGGTTCAAGAGACCCAGTACTTC. Translation gives CASSLWGTGPVQETQYF.